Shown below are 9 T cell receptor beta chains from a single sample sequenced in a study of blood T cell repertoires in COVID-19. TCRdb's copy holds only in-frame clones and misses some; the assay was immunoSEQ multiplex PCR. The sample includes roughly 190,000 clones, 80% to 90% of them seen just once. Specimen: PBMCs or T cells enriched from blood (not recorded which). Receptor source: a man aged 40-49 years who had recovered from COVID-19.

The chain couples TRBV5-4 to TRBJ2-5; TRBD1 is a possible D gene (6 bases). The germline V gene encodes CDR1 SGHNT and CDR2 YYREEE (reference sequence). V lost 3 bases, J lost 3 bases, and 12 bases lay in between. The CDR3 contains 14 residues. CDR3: CASSSSNREETQYF. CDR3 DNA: TGTGCCAGCAGCTCAAGTAACAGGGAAGAGACCCAGTACTTC.

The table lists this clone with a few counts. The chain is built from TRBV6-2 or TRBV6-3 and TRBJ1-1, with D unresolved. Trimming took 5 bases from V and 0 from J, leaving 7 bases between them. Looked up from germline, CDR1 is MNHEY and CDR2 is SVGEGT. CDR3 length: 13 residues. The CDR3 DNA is TGTGCCAGCAGTAAAGAGATGAACACTGAAGCTTTCTTT. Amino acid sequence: CASSKEMNTEAFF.

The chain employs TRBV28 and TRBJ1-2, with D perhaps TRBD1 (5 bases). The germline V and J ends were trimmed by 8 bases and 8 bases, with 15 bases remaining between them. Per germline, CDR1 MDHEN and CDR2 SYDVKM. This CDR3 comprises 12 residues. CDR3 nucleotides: TGTGCCAGCGCGTCCGGAGGGGAGGGCTACACCTTC. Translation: CASASGGEGYTF.

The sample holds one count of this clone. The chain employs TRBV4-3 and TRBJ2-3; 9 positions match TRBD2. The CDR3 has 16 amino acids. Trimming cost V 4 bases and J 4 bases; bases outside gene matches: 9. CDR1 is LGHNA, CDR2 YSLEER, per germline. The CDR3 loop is CASSPQGAGGADTQYF. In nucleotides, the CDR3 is TGCGCCAGCAGCCCACAGGGAGCGGGAGGAGCAGATACGCAGTATTTT.

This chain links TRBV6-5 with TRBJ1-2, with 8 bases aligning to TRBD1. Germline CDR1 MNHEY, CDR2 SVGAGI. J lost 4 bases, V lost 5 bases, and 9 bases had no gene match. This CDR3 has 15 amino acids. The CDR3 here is CASSTGQGLSYGYTF. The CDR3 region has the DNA TGTGCCAGCAGTACCGGACAGGGCTTGAGCTATGGCTACACCTTC.

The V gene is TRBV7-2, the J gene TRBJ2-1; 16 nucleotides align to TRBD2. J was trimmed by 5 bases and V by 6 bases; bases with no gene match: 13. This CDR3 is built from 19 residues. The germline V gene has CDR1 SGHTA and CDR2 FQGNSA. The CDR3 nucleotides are TGTGCCAGCAGGGCAACCGGGACTAGCGGGAGGGGGGGCAACAATGAGCAGTTCTTC. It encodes CASRATGTSGRGGNNEQFF.

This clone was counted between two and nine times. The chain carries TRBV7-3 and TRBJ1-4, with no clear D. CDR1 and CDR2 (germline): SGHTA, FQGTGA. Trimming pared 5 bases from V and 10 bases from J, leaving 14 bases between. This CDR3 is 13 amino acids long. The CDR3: CASSAGSGGKLFF. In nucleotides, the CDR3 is TGTGCCAGCAGCGCCGGGTCTGGCGGAAAACTGTTTTTT.

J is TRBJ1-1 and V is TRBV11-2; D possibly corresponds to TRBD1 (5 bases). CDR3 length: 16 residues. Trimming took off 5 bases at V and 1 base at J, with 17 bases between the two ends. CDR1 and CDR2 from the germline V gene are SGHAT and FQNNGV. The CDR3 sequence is CASSLQFGHKNTEAFF. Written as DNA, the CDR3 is TGTGCCAGCAGCCTCCAGTTCGGACATAAGAACACTGAAGCTTTCTTT.

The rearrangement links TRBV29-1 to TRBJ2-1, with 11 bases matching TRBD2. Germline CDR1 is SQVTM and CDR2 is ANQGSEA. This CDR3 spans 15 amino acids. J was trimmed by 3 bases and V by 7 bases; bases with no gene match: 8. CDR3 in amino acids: CSEGGGTSGYNEQFF. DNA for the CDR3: TGCAGCGAAGGTGGCGGGACTAGCGGCTACAATGAGCAGTTCTTC.